This TCR beta chain appears in the sequencing data of a study of blood T cell repertoires in COVID-19. On the study more broadly: PBMCs, B-cell-depleted T cells, or T cells were the source of the cDNA or gDNA that made up the material.

Recruitment covered about two dozen US areas and drew participants whose ages spanned roughly 18 to 90 years. CDR1 is MDHEN, CDR2 SYDVKM, per germline. With 2 bases removed from V and 3 bases from J, the gap between germline ends came to 10 bases. The CDR3 length is 15 residues. The assay was immunoSEQ multiplex PCR, and TCRdb's table has in-frame clones only and misses some. The data hold a few hundred thousand clones, with roughly 87% observed a single time. The rearrangement links TRBV28 to TRBJ2-2; D is perhaps TRBD1 (5 bases). This TCR was recovered from a young man who had recovered from COVID-19. The sequencing input was PBMCs or T cells enriched from blood (not recorded which). The CDR3 region is CASSLGDSHTGELFF. CDR3 DNA sequence: TGTGCCAGCAGTTTAGGCGACAGTCACACCGGGGAGCTGTTTTTT.